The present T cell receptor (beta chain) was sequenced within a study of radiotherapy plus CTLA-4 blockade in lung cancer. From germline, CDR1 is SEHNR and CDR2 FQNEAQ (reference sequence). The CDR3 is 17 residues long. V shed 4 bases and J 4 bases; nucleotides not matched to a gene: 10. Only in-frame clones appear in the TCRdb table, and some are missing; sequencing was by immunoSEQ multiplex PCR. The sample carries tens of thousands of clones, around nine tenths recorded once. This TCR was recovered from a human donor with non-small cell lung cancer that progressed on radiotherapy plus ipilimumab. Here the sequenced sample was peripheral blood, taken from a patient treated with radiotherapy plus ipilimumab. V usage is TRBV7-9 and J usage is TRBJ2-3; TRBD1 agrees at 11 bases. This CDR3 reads CASSSSPGQGEPDTQYF. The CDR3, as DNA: TGTGCCAGCAGCTCTTCGCCGGGACAGGGGGAACCAGATACGCAGTATTTT.